The T cell receptor beta chain under discussion was sequenced for a study of regulatory T cells in long-lasting Graves disease. Looked up from germline, CDR1 is MNHNS and CDR2 is SASEGT. Between the trimmed V and J ends, which lost 4 bases and 5 bases, there was a span of 17 bases. The CDR3 loop spans 16 amino acids. This clonotype showed up just a few times. Time point denoted: persistent/refractory GD, antithyroid drugs over 5 years with positive TRAb. The authors made the TCR library using RNA they extracted from PBMCs. The authors built TCR beta libraries using iRepertoire HTBI primers and Arm-PCR of CDR3 regions. TCRdb independently ran MiXCR on the multiplex PCR reads; one entry per CDR3 protein. In the table there are 500,000 to 700,000 distinct CDR3 sequences, around 30% of which are singletons.

This chain links TRBV6-1 with TRBJ2-2; D uncertain. Here the sequenced sample was peripheral blood mononuclear cells (PBMCs), taken when the disease was refractory, from a patient treated with antithyroid drugs. The receptor comes from a female donor with Graves disease. CDR3 sequence (DNA): TGTGCCAGCAGTGGTTACAGCCTTCGAAGGACCGGGGAGCTGTTTTTT. Protein sequence: CASSGYSLRRTGELFF.